The 8 T cell receptor beta chains given below trace back to one sample, sequenced in a study of T cells in Graves' hyperthyroidism and ophthalmopathy. The source material, RNA transcripts, was used to amplify TCR beta CDR3 regions. The TCR CDR3 first-round RT-PCR relied on the HTBI primer set. MiXCR, applied by TCRdb to the multiplex PCR reads, yields one record per CDR3 protein. The sample includes hundreds of thousands of distinct CDR3 sequences, 13% to 15% of them seen just once. Sequences were obtained from blood. These receptors all stem from a woman between 50 and 59 years old with Graves' ophthalmopathy.

V and J are TRBV6-1 and TRBJ2-7; TRBD1 agrees at 10 bases. Germline-derived CDR1 and CDR2 are MNHNS and SASEGT. J was trimmed by 0 bases and V by 7 bases; bases with no gene match: 3. The length of the CDR3 is 14 residues. In nucleotides, the CDR3 is TGTGCCAGCACCGGGACAGGGGACTCCTACGAGCAGTACTTC. This gives the protein CASTGTGDSYEQYF.

This clonotype showed up many times. The chain employs TRBV7-2 and TRBJ1-5; D ambiguous. Deletions cut 5 bases from V and 0 bases from J, with 11 bases between. The germline V gene encodes CDR1 SGHTA and CDR2 FQGNSA. The CDR3 is made up of 15 amino acids. CDR3 in DNA: TGTGCCAGCAGCCCCGACGGGAATAGCAATCAGCCCCAGCATTTT. This sequence encodes CASSPDGNSNQPQHF. Based on the CDR3 plus reference TRBV7-2 and TRBJ1-5, the full variable domain is GAGVSQSPSNKVTEKGKDVELRCDPISGHTALYWYRQSLGQGLEFLIYFQGNSAPDKSGLPSDRFSAERTGGSVSTLTIQRTQQEDSAVYLCASSPDGNSNQPQHFGDGTRLSIL.

This clonotype was found many times. The V gene is TRBV13, the J gene TRBJ2-7; D possibly uses TRBD1 or TRBD2 (5 bases each). With 5 bases removed from V and 7 bases from J, the gap between germline ends came to 18 bases. Germline assignment: CDR1 PRHDT and CDR2 FYEKMQ (reference sequence). The CDR3 totals 14 residues. The CDR3 DNA is TGTGCCAGCAGCCACCGGATGGGACGGCGGGAGCAGTACTTC. This codes for CASSHRMGRREQYF.

In its sample, this clonotype was seen a few times. The rearrangement links TRBV19 to TRBJ2-7; TRBD2 is a possible D gene (5 bases). The germline V gene encodes CDR1 LNHDA and CDR2 SQIVND (reference sequence). The CDR3 covers 15 residues. Between the trimmed V and J ends, which lost 0 bases and 0 bases, there was a span of 9 bases. CDR3 sequence: CASSIDLGSSYEQYF. CDR3 DNA: TGTGCCAGTAGTATAGATTTGGGGAGCTCCTACGAGCAGTACTTC.

This clonotype was counted a few times. This chain joins TRBV19 and TRBJ1-5; D remains unclear. Germline V CDR1 and CDR2: LNHDA, SQIVND (reference sequence). Trimming took off 7 bases at V and 6 bases at J, with 19 bases between the two ends. CDR3 length equals 15 residues. The CDR3 sequence: CASTQGPTTGQPQHF. CDR3 bases: TGTGCCAGTACCCAAGGTCCAACGACGGGTCAGCCCCAGCATTTT.

This clonotype was counted ten times or more. V gene TRBV11-2 combines with J gene TRBJ2-3; 12 nucleotides align to TRBD2. This CDR3 has 16 amino acids. From germline, CDR1 is SGHAT and CDR2 FQNNGV. V shed 4 bases and J 4 bases; nucleotides not matched to a gene: 6. The CDR3 loop reads CASSSGLAGSPDTQYF. CDR3 DNA: TGTGCCAGCAGCTCGGGACTAGCGGGTTCCCCAGATACGCAGTATTTT. Full variable domain (remainder filled in from reference TRBV11-2 and TRBJ2-3): EAGVAQSPRYKIIEKRQSVAFWCNPISGHATLYWYQQILGQGPKLLIQFQNNGVVDDSQLPKDRFSAERLKGVDSTLKIQPAKLEDSAVYLCASSSGLAGSPDTQYFGPGTRLTVL.

This clonotype was observed many times. The chain has TRBV28 and TRBJ1-1, with D maybe TRBD1 (5 bases). CDR1 is MDHEN and CDR2 is SYDVKM in the germline V gene. V lost 4 bases and J lost 3, with 12 bases in between. This CDR3 spans 14 amino acids. CDR3 sequence reads: CASSSWDSYTEAFF. The DNA for the CDR3 is TGTGCCAGCAGTTCGTGGGACTCTTACACTGAAGCTTTCTTT.

This clonotype appeared many times. This chain joins TRBV7-9 and TRBJ2-7; 7 nucleotides agree with TRBD1. The CDR3 has 12 residues. Germline lookup yields CDR1 SEHNR and CDR2 FQNEAQ (reference sequence). The J segment lost 6 bases and the V segment lost 5 bases, leaving 4 bases of the junction unmatched. The CDR3 loop is CASSEAGGEQYF. CDR3 nucleotides: TGTGCCAGCAGCGAGGCAGGGGGCGAGCAGTACTTC.